This T cell receptor (beta chain) was sequenced for a study of cytomegalovirus exposure and HLA in healthy donors. Germline V CDR1 and CDR2: LNHNV, YYDKDF (reference sequence). V gave up 2 bases and J gave up 5 bases; unmatched junction bases: 6. The CDR3 runs to 15 residues. PCR involved 60 Vbeta and 13 Jbeta primers. Measured with immunoSEQ multiplex PCR; TCRdb has only the in-frame clones, and not every one. The sample holds around 190,000 clones, around 83% seen once. The chain joins TRBV15 to TRBJ2-3; 8 nucleotides line up with TRBD2. The specimen was PBMCs. This clonotype was sampled from a woman aged 40 to 50 in good health and CMV-seronegative. CDR3 nucleotides: TGTGCCACCAGCAGAAACACGGGAGGGGGAGATACGCAGTATTTT. Translated: CATSRNTGGGDTQYF.